This T cell receptor (beta chain) originates from a study of low-dose radiotherapy and immunotherapy resistance in tumors. This CDR3 has 14 amino acids. The V gene's germline CDR1 is SQVTM and CDR2 ANQGSEA. The ends were cut back, 7 bases at V and 2 bases at J, with 16 bases in the middle. TRAV and TRBV primers primed cDNA for both TCRalpha and TCRbeta. PCR amplification of the TCRs was performed with Phusion for 20 to 25 PCR cycles, and it relied on a constant-region primer together with a V-primer adapter. TCRdb re-called the reads through MiXCR, storing one row per CDR3 protein. The data show about 11,000 distinct CDR3 sequences, with 65% seen just once and about an eighth held by the top ten.

The chain carries TRBV29-1 and TRBJ2-3, with D possibly being TRBD2 (5 bases). The clonotype comes from a human donor with advanced metastatic prostate, ovarian, gallbladder or colorectal cancer (not recorded which). This table probably holds off-target reads from a library built for another chain. The CDR3 coding sequence is TGCAGCGGATCCAGTGAGAGGGCCACAGATACGCAGTATTTT. Translated, it gives CSGSSERATDTQYF.